The sample holds many counts of the clone carrying this T cell receptor beta chain. Antigen: not known. TCRdb fed the 5' RACE reads into MiXCR, producing one record per CDR3 protein. Here the sample spans about 13,000 distinct CDR3 sequences, around 15% being singletons. This sample is drawn from a study of T-cell memory formation after mild COVID-19. Study details: TCR clusters were mostly donor specific. Whole-study results and caveats: Second-wave clones peaking on day 37 lacked confirmed SARS-CoV-2 specificity.

V dropped 2 bases and J dropped 0 bases, with 3 bases sitting between them. This CDR3 is built from 13 residues. Germline V lookup: CDR1 MNHEY, CDR2 SVGAGI. This TCR was recovered from a young man who had mild COVID-19 (a few samples of this study predate the infection). Cell type and time point are not known. The sequencing sample was made of PBMCs or a T cell subset sorted from them (not recorded which). V usage is TRBV6-5 and J usage is TRBJ2-3; no clear D. The CDR3 bases are TGTGCCAGCAGTTACAGGAGCACAGATACGCAGTATTTT. This encodes CASSYRSTDTQYF.